This T cell receptor (beta chain) was sequenced for a study of early T cells in non-severe SARS-CoV-2 infection. CDR3 size: 15 residues. Germline V gives CDR1 SGHNT, CDR2 YYREEE (reference sequence). Trimming pared 4 bases from V and 5 bases from J, leaving 15 bases between. Each single cDNA molecule received a unique molecular identifier. Using its own MiXCR run on the 5' RACE reads, TCRdb lists one record per CDR3 protein. The sample holds tens of thousands of distinct CDR3 sequences; roughly a tenth are singletons and the top ten take 6.4%. The source is an adult who was a healthcare worker with PCR-confirmed SARS-CoV-2 infection or an uninfected control (not recorded which). This chain links TRBV5-4 with TRBJ2-2, with D possibly TRBD1 on 5 matching bases. Source material: whole blood. CDR3 loop: CASSVDSLGTGELFF. The CDR3 DNA sequence: TGTGCCAGCAGCGTAGACAGCTTAGGAACCGGGGAGCTGTTTTTT.